These T cell receptor beta chains were read from a single sample in a study of early T cells in non-severe SARS-CoV-2 infection. One entry per CDR3 protein, called by TCRdb with MiXCR from the 5' RACE reads. This table holds about 61,000 distinct CDR3 sequences, 10% to 11% found once. The sequenced sample was whole blood. These receptors were taken from an adult who was a healthcare worker with PCR-confirmed SARS-CoV-2 infection or an uninfected control (not recorded which). CDR3s include the opening cysteine and the closing phenylalanine or tryptophan. The D gene is left open where the match is weak. The size of a clone is reported for some rows only, either as once, few or many, or as a class for expanded clones.

j_call,v_call,clone_size,d_call,cdr3_nt,cdr3_aa
TRBJ2-3,TRBV10-2,NA,NA,TGCGCCAGCAGTGGGTCCGGGGGCGCCAGCACAGATACGCAGTATTTT,CASSGSGGASTDTQYF
TRBJ2-3,TRBV20-1,many,NA,TGCAGTGCTAGGGAACCGGGACTCAGCACAGATACGCAGTATTTT,CSAREPGLSTDTQYF
TRBJ2-7,TRBV28,few,NA,TGTGCCAGCAGTGCAGACTACGAGCAGTACTTC,CASSADYEQYF
TRBJ1-6,TRBV2,many,NA,TGTGCCAGCAGTGTGAACGGGGGCACGGGGAATTCACCCCTCCACTTT,CASSVNGGTGNSPLHF
TRBJ1-5,TRBV6-2/TRBV6-3,many,NA,TGTGCCAGCAGTTACACGAGAGGCAATCAGCCCCAGCATTTT,CASSYTRGNQPQHF
TRBJ2-5,TRBV29-1,many,NA,TGCAGCGTTGAAGCAGGGAGAGAGACCCAGTACTTC,CSVEAGRETQYF
TRBJ2-3,TRBV6-2/TRBV6-3,NA,NA,TGTGCCAGCAACCCCCTTTTGACCACAGATACGCAGTATTTT,CASNPLLTTDTQYF
TRBJ2-3,TRBV9,NA,NA,TGTGCCAGCAGCGATGGCCCGGCAGATACGCAGTATTTT,CASSDGPADTQYF
TRBJ1-5,TRBV23-1,many,NA,TGCGCCAGCAGTCAATCAGGGGGCAATCAGCCCCAGCATTTT,CASSQSGGNQPQHF
TRBJ2-7,TRBV10-2,many,TRBD2,TGCGCCAGCAGTGAGACTAGCGTGGCCTACGAGCAGTACTTC,CASSETSVAYEQYF
TRBJ2-2,TRBV5-1,few,TRBD1,TGCGCCAGCAGCTTGTCAGGGGGCGCAGGCGGGGAGCTGTTTTTT,CASSLSGGAGGELFF
TRBJ2-3,TRBV2,few,NA,TGTGCCAGCAGTCGGCCTAGCGCTAACTTCGGGGATACGCAGTATTTT,CASSRPSANFGDTQYF